Following are 16 T cell receptor beta chains from one sample sequenced in a study of shared clonotypes between healthy human individuals. TCRdb keeps only in-frame clones here, not all; method: immunoSEQ multiplex PCR. The data contain 650,000 to 800,000 clones, under 95% of them singletons. Naive CD8 populations comprised CD45RO-negative cells positively selected for CCR7, excluding terminally differentiated effector memory CD45RA+ cells. Sequencing was performed on naive CD8+ T cells sorted from blood. All receptors come from a man aged 30 to 45 in good health.

The chain combines TRBV6-1 with TRBJ2-5; D may correspond to TRBD1 or TRBD2 (5 bases each). Germline CDR1 is MNHNS and CDR2 is SASEGT. V lost 4 bases and J 3 bases, leaving 30 bases between the germline ends. There are 20 residues in the CDR3. The CDR3 is CASSGRLGTGPVYLKETQYF. The CDR3 DNA is TGTGCCAGCAGTGGACGATTAGGAACGGGACCGGTTTACTTAAAAGAGACCCAGTACTTC.

This chain connects TRBV28 to TRBJ1-5; D may be TRBD1 (6 bases). The germline gives CDR1 MDHEN, CDR2 SYDVKM. The CDR3 consists of 15 residues. Trimming removed 3 bases from V and 4 bases from J, with 13 bases in between. In DNA, the CDR3 is TGTGCCAGCAGTTTCATGGGGGGCTGGAATCAGCCCCAGCATTTT. This gives the protein CASSFMGGWNQPQHF.

The V call is TRBV5-1, the J call TRBJ1-5; D unresolved. The CDR3 contains 16 residues. Germline V gene lookup returns CDR1 SGHRS and CDR2 YFSETQ. The V end was cut by 0 bases, the J end by 3 bases, with 13 bases between. CDR3 protein: CASSLGGQRDNQPQHF. The CDR3 DNA follows: TGCGCCAGCAGCTTGGGAGGTCAGAGGGACAATCAGCCCCAGCATTTT.

V and J are TRBV7-9 and TRBJ2-1, with D hard to call. V was trimmed by 2 bases and J by 7 bases, leaving 6 bases between them. Germline values: CDR1 SEHNR, CDR2 FQNEAQ (reference sequence). The CDR3 is 12 residues long. CDR3 amino acids: CASSLFLNEQFF. DNA of the CDR3: TGTGCCAGCAGCTTATTTCTTAATGAGCAGTTCTTC.

This chain joins TRBV27 and TRBJ2-2; D is undetermined. CDR3 length: 14 residues. V was trimmed by 0 bases and J by 10 bases, leaving 12 bases between them. CDR1 and CDR2 from the germline V gene are MNHEY and SMNVEV (reference sequence). This chain's CDR3 is CASSLSGVWMELFF. The CDR3 DNA is TGTGCCAGCAGTTTATCTGGGGTGTGGATGGAGCTGTTTTTT.

The rearrangement joins TRBV5-1 to TRBJ2-1, with 11 bases identical to TRBD2. This CDR3 is built from 16 residues. The trim removed 6 bases at V and 3 bases at J, leaving 8 bases unmatched. Germline V gene sequence: CDR1 SGHRS, CDR2 YFSETQ. The CDR3, as DNA: TGCGCCAGCACCCCTACCGGACTAGCGGGCTACAATGAGCAGTTCTTC. This sequence encodes CASTPTGLAGYNEQFF.

V is TRBV6-4 and J is TRBJ2-1; 7 nucleotides match TRBD2. V dropped 0 bases and J dropped 4; count of bases not matched to a gene: 3. Germline-derived CDR1 and CDR2 are MRHNA and SNTAGT. This CDR3 contains 15 residues. The CDR3 here is CASSDSWEGYNEQFF. DNA of the CDR3: TGTGCCAGCAGTGACTCGTGGGAGGGGTACAATGAGCAGTTCTTC.

The chain uses TRBV4-1 and TRBJ2-7; no firm D call. The CDR3 totals 13 residues. Germline loops: CDR1 MGHRA, CDR2 YSYEKL. V lost 3 bases, J lost 0 bases, and 6 bases lay in between. The CDR3 DNA is TGCGCCAGCAGCCACGACAACTCCTACGAGCAGTACTTC. This gives the protein CASSHDNSYEQYF.

The chain is built from TRBV7-8 and TRBJ1-4; D is uncertain. The CDR3 contains 16 residues. V was trimmed by 4 bases and J by 5 bases, leaving 17 bases between them. Germline values: CDR1 SGHVS, CDR2 FQNEAQ. For the CDR3, the DNA is TGTGCCAGCAGCTCATCCGAATTCGAAGGGAATGAAAAACTGTTTTTT. It yields the protein CASSSSEFEGNEKLFF.

This chain connects TRBV11-2 to TRBJ1-5; 9 bases map to TRBD1. The CDR3 sequence is 16 residues long. Germline CDR1 reads SGHAT; CDR2 reads FQNNGV. Trimming cost V 1 base and J 6 bases; bases outside gene matches: 7. This chain's CDR3 is CASSLGRDRVGQPQHF. The CDR3 coding sequence is TGTGCCAGCAGCTTAGGGAGGGACAGGGTCGGTCAGCCCCAGCATTTT. The full variable domain, completed using reference TRBV11-2 and TRBJ1-5, is EAGVAQSPRYKIIEKRQSVAFWCNPISGHATLYWYQQILGQGPKLLIQFQNNGVVDDSQLPKDRFSAERLKGVDSTLKIQPAKLEDSAVYLCASSLGRDRVGQPQHFGDGTRLSIL.

The rearrangement joins TRBV19 to TRBJ2-7, with D unresolved. The germline gives CDR1 LNHDA, CDR2 SQIVND (reference sequence). This CDR3 has 15 residues. Trimming shortened V by 5 bases and J by 2 bases, and 16 bases separated the two germline ends. CDR3 bases: TGTGCCAGTAGTTGGGATGGAAATGGCCCCTACGAGCAGTACTTC. This translates into CASSWDGNGPYEQYF.

This chain uses TRBV7-9 with TRBJ2-1, with TRBD2 identical over 8 bases. Losses at the gene ends were 5 bases for V and 6 bases for J; bases not matched to a gene: 12. This CDR3 has 16 amino acids. Germline loops: CDR1 SEHNR, CDR2 FQNEAQ (reference sequence). The CDR3 protein is CASSPTGGARSNEQFF. CDR3 in DNA: TGTGCCAGCAGCCCAACCGGGGGGGCGCGTTCCAATGAGCAGTTCTTC. Variable domain in full (rest from reference TRBV7-9 and TRBJ2-1): DTGVSQNPRHKITKRGQNVTFRCDPISEHNRLYWYRQTLGQGPEFLTYFQNEAQLEKSRLLSDRFSAERPKGSFSTLEIQRTEQGDSAMYLCASSPTGGARSNEQFFGPGTRLTVL.

The chain recombines TRBV6-1 with TRBJ1-1; 8 bases agree with TRBD1. The V and J ends lost 4 bases and 4 bases, in that order; junction bases with no gene match: 8. The germline V gene has CDR1 MNHNS and CDR2 SASEGT. The CDR3 length is 15 residues. The CDR3 DNA follows: TGTGCCAGCAGTGGCCTGGGAACAGGGGGCACTGAAGCTTTCTTT. It codes for CASSGLGTGGTEAFF.

This clone was seen a single time. This chain joins TRBV28 and TRBJ2-7; tentatively, D is TRBD2 (7 bases). Germline CDR1 reads MDHEN; CDR2 reads SYDVKM. V lost 5 bases, J lost 4 bases, and 15 bases lay in between. This CDR3 has 14 residues. CDR3: CASSARGASYEQYF. In DNA form, the CDR3 reads TGTGCCAGCAGTGCCCGGGGGGCGTCTTACGAGCAGTACTTC.

J is TRBJ2-7 and V is TRBV9, with D perhaps TRBD2 (6 bases). The V end lost 0 bases, the J end lost 1 base, and 8 bases lay between the germline ends. The germline gives CDR1 SGDLS, CDR2 YYNGEE. The length of the CDR3 is 14 residues. The CDR3: CASSVEAGSYEQYF. The CDR3 DNA reads as TGTGCCAGCAGCGTAGAGGCGGGATCCTACGAGCAGTACTTC.

This clone occurred a few times. The chain combines TRBV6-1 with TRBJ2-7, with TRBD2 matching over 7 bases. J was trimmed by 0 bases and V by 7 bases; bases with no gene match: 9. CDR3 size: 15 residues. CDR1 MNHNS and CDR2 SASEGT come from the germline V gene. CDR3 protein: CASKEASGTSYEQYF. The CDR3 nucleotides are TGTGCCAGCAAGGAGGCTAGCGGAACCTCCTACGAGCAGTACTTC.